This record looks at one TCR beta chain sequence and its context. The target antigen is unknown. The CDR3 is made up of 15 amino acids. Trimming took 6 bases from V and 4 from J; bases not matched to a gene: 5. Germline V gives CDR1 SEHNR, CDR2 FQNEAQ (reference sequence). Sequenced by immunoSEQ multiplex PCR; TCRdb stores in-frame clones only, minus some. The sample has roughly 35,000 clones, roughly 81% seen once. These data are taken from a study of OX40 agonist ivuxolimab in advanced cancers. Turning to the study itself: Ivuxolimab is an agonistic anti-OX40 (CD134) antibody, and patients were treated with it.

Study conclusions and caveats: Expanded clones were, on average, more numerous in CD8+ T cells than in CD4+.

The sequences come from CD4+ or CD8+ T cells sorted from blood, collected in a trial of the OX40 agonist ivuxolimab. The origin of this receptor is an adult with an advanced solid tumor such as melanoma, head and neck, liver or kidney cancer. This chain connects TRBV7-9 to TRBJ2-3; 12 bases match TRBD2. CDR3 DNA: TGTGCCAGCAGAGATCTAGCGGGAGGGCCAGATACGCAGTATTTT. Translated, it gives CASRDLAGGPDTQYF.